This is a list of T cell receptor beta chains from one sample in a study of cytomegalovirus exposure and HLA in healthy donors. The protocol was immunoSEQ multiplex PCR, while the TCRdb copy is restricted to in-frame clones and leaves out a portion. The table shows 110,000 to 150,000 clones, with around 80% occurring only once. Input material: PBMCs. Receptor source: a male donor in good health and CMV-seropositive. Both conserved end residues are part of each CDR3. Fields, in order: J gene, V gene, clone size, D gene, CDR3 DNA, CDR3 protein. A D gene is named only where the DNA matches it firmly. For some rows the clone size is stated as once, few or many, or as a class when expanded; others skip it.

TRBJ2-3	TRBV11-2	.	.	TGTGCCTCTGAGAGAAGCACAGATACGCAGTATTTT	CASERSTDTQYF
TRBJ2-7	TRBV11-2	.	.	TGTGCCAGCAGCTTAGAATTAGGAGGGGTTGAGCAGTACTTC	CASSLELGGVEQYF
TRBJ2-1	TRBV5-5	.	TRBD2	TGTGCCAGCAGCCGAACGCTAGCGGGGGTTAACAATGAGCAGTTCTTC	CASSRTLAGVNNEQFF
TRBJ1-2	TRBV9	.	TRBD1	TGTGCCAGCAGCGCAGGACTTACAGGGGGCGTTTTCTATGGCTACACCTTC	CASSAGLTGGVFYGYTF
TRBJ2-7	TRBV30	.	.	TGTGCCTGGAGTGTGGCTCCATCCTACGAGCAGTACTTC	CAWSVAPSYEQYF
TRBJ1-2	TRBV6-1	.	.	TGTGCCAGCGCTAACCAGGGGATGGACTATGGCTACACCTTC	CASANQGMDYGYTF
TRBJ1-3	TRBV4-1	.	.	TGCGCCAGCAGCTCTCAGGGGCTCGGAAACACCATATATTTT	CASSSQGLGNTIYF
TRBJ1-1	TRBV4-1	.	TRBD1	TGCGCCAGCAGCCAAGAACAGGGGCTTCTAAACACTGAAGCTTTCTTT	CASSQEQGLLNTEAFF
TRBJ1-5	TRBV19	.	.	TGTGCCAGTAGTACTCCCGGAGCGGGGAATCAGCCCCAGCATTTT	CASSTPGAGNQPQHF
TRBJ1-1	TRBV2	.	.	TGTGCCAGCGACGGACTGATGAACACTGAAGCTTTCTTT	CASDGLMNTEAFF
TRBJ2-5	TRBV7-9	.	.	TGTGCCAGCAGCCTCAGGGGCGCTAGGGAAGAGACCCAGTACTTC	CASSLRGAREETQYF
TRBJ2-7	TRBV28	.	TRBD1	TGTGCCAGCAGTTGGGGGACAGGGGCGCCCAGTGGGCAGTACTTC	CASSWGTGAPSGQYF
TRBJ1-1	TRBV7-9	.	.	TGTGCCAGCAGCTTAGCCGTCTTGAACACTGAAGCTTTCTTT	CASSLAVLNTEAFF
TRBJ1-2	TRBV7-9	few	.	TGTTCCAGCAGCTTAGGCGGCGGCGGCTACACCTTC	CSSSLGGGGYTF
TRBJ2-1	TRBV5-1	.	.	TGCGCCAGCAGCCCCCCGGGGAGAAATGAGCAGTTCTTC	CASSPPGRNEQFF
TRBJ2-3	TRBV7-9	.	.	TGTGCCAGCAGACATAACAGGGTGAGGGCCACAGATACGCAGTATTTT	CASRHNRVRATDTQYF
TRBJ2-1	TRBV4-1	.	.	TGCGCCAGCAGCCAAGGGTTTCGCGGGATTGAGCAGTTCTTC	CASSQGFRGIEQFF
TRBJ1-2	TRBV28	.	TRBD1	TGTGCCAGCAGTTCCGGGACAGGTAGAGCGGGCTACACCTTC	CASSSGTGRAGYTF
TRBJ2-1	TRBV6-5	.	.	TGTGCCAGCAGTTACCAGACTGGCTCCTACAATGAGCAGTTCTTC	CASSYQTGSYNEQFF
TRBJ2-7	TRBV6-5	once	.	TGTGCCAGCAGCCGCGGGACTGAAGATTACGAGCAGTACTTC	CASSRGTEDYEQYF
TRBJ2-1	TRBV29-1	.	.	TGCAGCGTTGACGGGAGTTCCTACAATGAGCAGTTCTTC	CSVDGSSYNEQFF
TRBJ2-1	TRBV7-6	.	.	TGTGCCAGCGGCAACAATGAGCAGTTCTTC	CASGNNEQFF
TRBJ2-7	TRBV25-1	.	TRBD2	TGTGCCAGCAGCGGGCCGACTAGCGGGAGGGTAGAGCAGTACTTC	CASSGPTSGRVEQYF